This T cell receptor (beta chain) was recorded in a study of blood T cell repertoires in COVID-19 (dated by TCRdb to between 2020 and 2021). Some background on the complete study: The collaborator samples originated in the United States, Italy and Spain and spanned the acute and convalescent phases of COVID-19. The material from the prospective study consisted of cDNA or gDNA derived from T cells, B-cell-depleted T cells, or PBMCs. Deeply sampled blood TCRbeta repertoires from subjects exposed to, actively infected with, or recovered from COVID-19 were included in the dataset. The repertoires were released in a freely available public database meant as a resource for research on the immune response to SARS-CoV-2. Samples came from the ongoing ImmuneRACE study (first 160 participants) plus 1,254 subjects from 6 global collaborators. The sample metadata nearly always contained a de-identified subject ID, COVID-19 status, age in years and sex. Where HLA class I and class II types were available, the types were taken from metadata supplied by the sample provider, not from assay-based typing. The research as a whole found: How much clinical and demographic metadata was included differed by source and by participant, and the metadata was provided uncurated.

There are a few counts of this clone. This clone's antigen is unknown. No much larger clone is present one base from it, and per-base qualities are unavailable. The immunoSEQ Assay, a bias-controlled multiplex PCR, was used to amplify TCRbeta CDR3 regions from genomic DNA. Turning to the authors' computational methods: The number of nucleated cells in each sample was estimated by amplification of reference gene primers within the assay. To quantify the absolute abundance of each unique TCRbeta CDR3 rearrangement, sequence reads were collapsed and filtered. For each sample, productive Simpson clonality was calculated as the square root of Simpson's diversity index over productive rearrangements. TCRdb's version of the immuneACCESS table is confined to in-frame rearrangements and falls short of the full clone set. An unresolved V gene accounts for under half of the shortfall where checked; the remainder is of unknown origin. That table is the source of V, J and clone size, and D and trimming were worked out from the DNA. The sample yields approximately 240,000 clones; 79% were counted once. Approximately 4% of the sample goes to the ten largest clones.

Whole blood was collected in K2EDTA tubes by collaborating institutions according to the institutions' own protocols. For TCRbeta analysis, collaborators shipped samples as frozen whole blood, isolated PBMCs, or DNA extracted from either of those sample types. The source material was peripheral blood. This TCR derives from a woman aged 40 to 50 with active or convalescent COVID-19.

CDR3 sequence: CASSEGTEFYGYTF. The bases read TGTGCCAGCAGTGAGGGGACAGAGTTCTATGGCTACACCTTC. This chain joins TRBV6-1 to TRBJ1-2, and TRBD1 matches 7 of the central bases. Spanning cysteine to phenylalanine, the CDR3 consists of 14 amino acids. The CDR3 DNA has 42 bases and is translated from base 1. V loses 3 bases at its end and J loses 4 bases; junction bases beyond the gene matches: 5. CDR1 and CDR2 are drawn from the germline V gene: MNHNS, SASEGT.